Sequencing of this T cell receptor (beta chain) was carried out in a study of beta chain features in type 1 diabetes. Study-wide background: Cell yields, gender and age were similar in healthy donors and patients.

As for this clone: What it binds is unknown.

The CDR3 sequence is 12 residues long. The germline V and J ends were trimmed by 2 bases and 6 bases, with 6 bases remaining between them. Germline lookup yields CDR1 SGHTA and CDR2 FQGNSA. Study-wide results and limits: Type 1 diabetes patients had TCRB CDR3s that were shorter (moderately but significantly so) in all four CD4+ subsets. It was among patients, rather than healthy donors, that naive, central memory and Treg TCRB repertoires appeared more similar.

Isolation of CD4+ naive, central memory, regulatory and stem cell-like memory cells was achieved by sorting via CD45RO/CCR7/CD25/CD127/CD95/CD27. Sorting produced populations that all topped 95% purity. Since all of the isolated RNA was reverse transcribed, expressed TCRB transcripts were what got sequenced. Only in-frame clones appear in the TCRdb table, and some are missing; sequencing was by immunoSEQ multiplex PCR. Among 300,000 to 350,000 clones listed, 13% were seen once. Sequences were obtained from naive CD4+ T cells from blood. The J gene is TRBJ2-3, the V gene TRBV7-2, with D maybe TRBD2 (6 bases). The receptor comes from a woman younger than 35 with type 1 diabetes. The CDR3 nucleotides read TGTGCCAGCAGCTTAAGCGGGGATACGCAGTATTTT. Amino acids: CASSLSGDTQYF.